The 20 T cell receptor beta chains given below trace back to one sample, sequenced in a study of blood T cells in healthy people across ages. Then a second PCR, running about 7 to 11 cycles, was carried out with a sample-barcoded 5' primer and a J-beta primer mix. TCRdb re-called the 5' RACE reads through MiXCR, storing one row per CDR3 protein. The repertoire consists of almost 300,000 distinct CDR3 sequences, with roughly a quarter occurring once and the leading ten covering 29%. The sequencing input was blood. These receptors originate from an older woman in good health.

V is TRBV27 and J is TRBJ2-5; D may be TRBD1 (5 bases). The CDR3 extends over 16 amino acids. Trimming shortened V by 7 bases and J by 1 base, and 19 bases separated the two germline ends. Germline V CDR1 and CDR2: MNHEY, SMNVEV (reference sequence). The CDR3 is CASNSKTGHPQETQYF. The DNA of the CDR3 is TGTGCCAGCAACAGTAAAACAGGCCACCCCCAAGAGACCCAGTACTTC.

A word on this clonotype: The junction departs from germline at one end; a sequencing error may be responsible. The J gene is TRBJ2-7, the V gene TRBV20-1; D is undetermined. Germline CDR1 and CDR2: DFQATT and SNEGSKA (reference sequence). The CDR3 is 13 amino acids. The CDR3: CSARPQFSYEQYF. The CDR3 DNA sequence: TGTAGTGCTAGACCACAGTTCTCCTACGAGCAGTACTTC.

This clonotype was found a few times. This rearrangement joins TRBV3-1 to TRBJ2-4; 8 bases map to TRBD1. V lost 4 bases to trimming and J lost 8 bases; unmatched junction nucleotides: 1. Germline CDR1 and CDR2: LGHDT and YNNKEL (reference sequence). The CDR3 spans 12 residues. This CDR3 reads CASSPQGDIQYF. The CDR3 bases are TGTGCCAGCAGCCCACAGGGGGACATTCAGTACTTC.

This rearrangement joins TRBV5-1 to TRBJ2-5; 7 nucleotides match TRBD1. The V segment lost 4 bases and the J segment 9 bases; nucleotides outside the gene matches: 15. The CDR3 contains 15 residues. The V gene's germline CDR1 is SGHRS and CDR2 YFSETQ. The CDR3 bases are TGCGCCAGCAGCCCCATATACCGGGACAGTTTGCCCCAGTACTTC. It codes for CASSPIYRDSLPQYF.

The chain carries TRBV20-1 and TRBJ2-3; D is ambiguous. The ends were cut back, 3 bases at V and 0 bases at J, with 10 bases in the middle. Germline values: CDR1 DFQATT, CDR2 SNEGSKA (reference sequence). The CDR3 spans 14 residues. CDR3 DNA sequence: TGCAGTGCTAGTGTTCAGACTAGCACAGATACGCAGTATTTT. It translates to CSASVQTSTDTQYF.

The chain employs TRBV7-2 and TRBJ2-5; D might be TRBD2 (5 bases). Per the germline V gene, CDR1 is SGHTA and CDR2 is FQGNSA. Trimming removed 5 bases from V and 7 bases from J, with 17 bases in between. The CDR3 has 14 amino acids. CDR3 nucleotide sequence: TGTGCCAGCAGCCCCGGGATAGCGAGTTGGACCCAGTACTTC. This sequence encodes CASSPGIASWTQYF.

This clonotype was observed a handful of times. CDR3 in amino acids: CSAPTSGAKRGIQYF. CDR3 bases: TGCAGTGCACCAACTAGCGGGGCCAAGCGGGGCATTCAGTACTTC. The V and J genes are TRBV20-1 and TRBJ2-4, with TRBD2 matching 10 bases. The CDR3 totals 15 residues. V trimming: 6 bases; J trimming: 9 bases; junction bases outside the gene matches: 14. Per germline, CDR1 DFQATT and CDR2 SNEGSKA (reference sequence).

The V and J genes are TRBV6-5 and TRBJ2-5; TRBD2 is a possible D gene (6 bases). V was cut by 4 bases and J by 7 bases, with 19 bases left in between. The CDR3 is 15 amino acids. Germline CDR1 MNHEY, CDR2 SVGAGI. The chain's CDR3 is CASSFSGYRGGTQYF. The CDR3 nucleotides are TGTGCCAGCAGTTTTAGCGGCTATCGGGGTGGGACCCAGTACTTC.

The sample holds a few counts of this clonotype. The chain combines TRBV5-5 with TRBJ2-5; possible D gene TRBD1, 5 bases. Germline lookup yields CDR1 SGHKS and CDR2 YYEKEE (reference sequence). CDR3 length: 13 amino acids. V lost 6 bases and J 4 bases, leaving 13 bases between the germline ends. CDR3 nucleotide sequence: TGTGCCAGCAAGGGGCACGCCGGAGAGACCCAGTACTTC. Translation gives CASKGHAGETQYF.

This clonotype was seen ten or more times. This sequence joins TRBV7-9 and TRBJ2-5; unclear D gene. From germline, CDR1 is SEHNR and CDR2 FQNEAQ (reference sequence). V dropped 0 bases and J dropped 5 bases, with 4 bases sitting between them. The CDR3 has 12 residues. The CDR3 bases are TGTGCCAGCAGCTTAGCTAGTGAGACCCAGTACTTC. It translates to CASSLASETQYF.

The chain joins TRBV6-5 to TRBJ2-7, with D possibly TRBD2 on 6 matching bases. From germline, CDR1 is MNHEY and CDR2 SVGAGI. There are 15 residues in the CDR3. The germline V and J ends were trimmed by 2 bases and 1 base, with 12 bases remaining between them. In DNA, the CDR3 is TGTGCCAGCAGTTACGCCCCCGGGGGTTCCTACGAGCAGTACTTC. It yields the protein CASSYAPGGSYEQYF.

The chain employs TRBV6-5 and TRBJ2-5; 7 bases map to TRBD1. The V gene end was trimmed by 2 bases and the J gene end by 4 bases; junction bases not matched to a gene: 10. Germline V gene data show CDR1 as MNHEY and CDR2 as SVGAGI. The CDR3 runs 16 residues. CDR3: CASSYSTKGAGETQYF. The CDR3 DNA sequence: TGTGCCAGCAGTTACAGCACCAAGGGGGCGGGAGAGACCCAGTACTTC.

A few counts support this clonotype. This sequence joins TRBV12-3 or TRBV12-4 and TRBJ2-5, with D possibly being TRBD1 (6 bases). The J call is uncertain, as TRBJ2-7 better fits the DNA end. This CDR3 is 13 amino acids long. DNA for the CDR3: TGTGCCAGCAGTTCCACACAGGGCTACGAGCAGTACTTC. Translation: CASSSTQGYEQYF.

The chain is built from TRBV9 and TRBJ2-6; TRBD1 is a possible D gene (6 bases). The CDR3 totals 14 residues. CDR1 and CDR2 from the germline V gene are SGDLS and YYNGEE. V lost 2 bases and J lost 3, with 6 bases in between. CDR3 coding DNA: TGTGCCAGCAGCGTCAGGGGTGGGGCCAACGTCCTGACTTTC. Translating gives CASSVRGGANVLTF.

There are many counts of this clonotype. The chain recombines TRBV20-1 with TRBJ2-5; D tentatively reads TRBD1 or TRBD2 (5 bases each). V was cut by 2 bases and J by 13 bases, with 17 bases left in between. Looked up from germline, CDR1 is DFQATT and CDR2 is SNEGSKA (reference sequence). The CDR3 contains 12 residues. CDR3 nucleotide sequence: TGCAGTGCTAGACTACAAGAGGGGACGGCGTACTTC. Translating gives CSARLQEGTAYF.

There are a few counts of this clonotype. The chain carries TRBV20-1 and TRBJ2-7; 10 bases line up with TRBD2. V was pared by 1 base and J by 0 bases, with 9 bases of the junction left unmatched. Germline V gene data show CDR1 as DFQATT and CDR2 as SNEGSKA (reference sequence). CDR3 size: 17 residues. The CDR3: CSARALPGTSASYEQYF. The CDR3 coding sequence is TGCAGTGCTAGAGCCCTTCCCGGGACTAGCGCCTCCTACGAGCAGTACTTC.

This chain uses TRBV15 with TRBJ1-1; TRBD1 might be the D (6 bases). Germline CDR1 and CDR2: LNHNV and YYDKDF (reference sequence). The CDR3 is 13 amino acids. Trimming stripped 0 bases from V and 8 bases from J, with 10 bases between. CDR3 protein: CATSRDLGQEAFF. The CDR3 bases are TGTGCCACCAGCAGAGATCTGGGACAAGAAGCTTTCTTT.

This clonotype was picked up one time. The chain carries TRBV7-2 and TRBJ2-5; tentatively, D is TRBD1 (6 bases). Germline lookup yields CDR1 SGHTA and CDR2 FQGNSA. The CDR3 totals 15 residues. Trimming removed 5 bases at V and 5 bases at J, with 18 bases between. CDR3 region: CASSRVDTGWETQYF. The DNA for the CDR3 is TGTGCCAGCAGCCGAGTTGACACAGGGTGGGAGACCCAGTACTTC.

This rearrangement joins TRBV29-1 to TRBJ2-5, with 7 bases matching TRBD2. The end of the DNA is better explained by TRBJ2-1, so the J call may be wrong. This CDR3 has 12 residues. Germline lookup yields CDR1 SQVTM and CDR2 ANQGSEA. The CDR3 DNA follows: TGCAGCGTTGAGCGGGAGCGGTATGAGCAGTTCTTC. Its protein product is CSVERERYEQFF.

This clonotype has just a few counts. V is TRBV7-2 and J is TRBJ2-3; tentative D call: TRBD2 (6 bases). There are 13 residues in the CDR3. Trimming pared 5 bases from V and 8 bases from J, leaving 14 bases between. The germline V gene has CDR1 SGHTA and CDR2 FQGNSA. The CDR3 protein is CASSVTRAGTQYF. The DNA of the CDR3 is TGTGCCAGCAGCGTGACTAGGGCGGGTACGCAGTATTTT.